The sequence of this TCR beta chain was determined in a study of blood T cells in healthy people across ages. With a J-beta primer mix and a sample-barcoded 5' primer, a second PCR ran about 7 to 11 cycles. MiXCR, run by TCRdb on the 5' RACE reads, gives a single entry per CDR3 protein. In the table there are hundreds of thousands of distinct CDR3 sequences, 29% of which are singletons. Notes on the study in general: Researchers said unsorted PBMCs prevented a conclusive naive versus antigen-experienced comparison.

Points on this clonotype: Its cognate antigen is unknown.

V was trimmed by 4 bases and J by 8 bases, leaving 8 bases between them. Looked up from germline, CDR1 is GTSNPN and CDR2 is SVGIG (reference sequence). The length of the CDR3 is 11 residues. The gene calls are TRBV30 and TRBJ1-4; D not certain. The sequence derives from an elderly woman in good health. The specimen was blood. The CDR3 here is CAWNRQEKLFF. The CDR3, as DNA: TGTGCCTGGAATAGGCAAGAAAAACTGTTTTTT.